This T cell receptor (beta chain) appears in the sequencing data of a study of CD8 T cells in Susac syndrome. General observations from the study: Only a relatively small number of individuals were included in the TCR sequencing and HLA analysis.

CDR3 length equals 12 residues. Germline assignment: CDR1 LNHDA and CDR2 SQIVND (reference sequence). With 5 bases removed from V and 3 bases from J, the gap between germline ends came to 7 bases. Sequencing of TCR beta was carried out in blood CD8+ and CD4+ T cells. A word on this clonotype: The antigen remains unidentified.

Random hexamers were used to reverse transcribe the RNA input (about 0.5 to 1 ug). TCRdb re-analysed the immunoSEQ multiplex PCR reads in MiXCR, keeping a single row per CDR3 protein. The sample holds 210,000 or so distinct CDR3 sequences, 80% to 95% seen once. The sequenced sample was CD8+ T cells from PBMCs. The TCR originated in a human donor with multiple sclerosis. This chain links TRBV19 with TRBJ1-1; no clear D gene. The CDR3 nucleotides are TGTGCCAGTAGTGACCTGGACACTGAAGCTTTCTTT. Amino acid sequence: CASSDLDTEAFF. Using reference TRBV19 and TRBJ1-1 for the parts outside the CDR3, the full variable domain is DGGITQSPKYLFRKEGQNVTLSCEQNLNHDAMYWYRQDPGQGLRLIYYSQIVNDFQKGDIAEGYSVSREKKESFPLTVTSAQKNPTAFYLCASSDLDTEAFFGQGTRLTVV.